These T cell receptor beta chains were read from a single sample in a study of control samples from healthy donors and cancer patients. The data were produced by immunoSEQ multiplex PCR, yet TCRdb's version contains in-frame clones alone and is incomplete. In the table there are 98,000 or so clones, around 80% of which are singletons. The sample comprised blood. Source of these receptors: a man aged 60 to 75 in good health. Each CDR3 is given with its conserved first and last residue. Clone size is not always given. Where it is, it says once, few, many or a class for expanded clones.

>TRBV5-1|.
CASSYQGNNEKLFF
>TRBV5-6|.
CASSLGTGNYGYTF
>TRBV6-5|.
CASRKGQGWGQFF
>TRBV12-5|.
CASGLEWTEAFF
>TRBV11-2|.
CASSLVLAHSSHNEQFF
>TRBV3-1/TRBV3-2|.
CASSQDTAGPLTDTQYF
>TRBV30|.
CAWSEGLNYGYTF
>TRBV5-1|once
CASSPGLAGDGRQETQYF
>TRBV6-5|.
CASSYQSTGAAYGYTF
>TRBV5-1|.
CASSLSWGGETQYF
>TRBV27|.
CASSLSAAYGYTF
>TRBV30|.
CAWSTLMNTEAFF
>TRBV9|.
CASSVDPRQGDSNTEAFF
>TRBV6-5|.
CASNSGDGREEQFF
>TRBV7-2|.
CASISVRGTEAFF
>TRBV28|.
CASSRDGTGFREQYF
>TRBV7-8|.
CASGGGQISYEQYF
>TRBV5-1|.
CASSFGSTAGGYEQYF
>TRBV18|.
CASSPGGGEQFF
>TRBV6-5|.
CASSYSGRLETQYF
>TRBV25-1|.
CASSEFAGSTDTQYF
>TRBV27|.
CASRSPGQATDTQYF
>TRBV28|.
CASSFPGTTQETQYF
>TRBV19|once
CASSSASGGYNEQFF
>TRBV20-1|once
CSASPGYTQYF
>TRBV10-3|.
CAISDPSNSYEQYF
>TRBV2|once
CASSAGQGGTEAFF
>TRBV7-6|.
CASRPGQAGLTSEAFF
>TRBV18|.
CASSPKDNTEAFF
>TRBV6-6|.
CASSSSQGGEQYF
>TRBV19|.
CASSIQGAHEQYF
>TRBV11-2|.
CASSLDRGPGNTIYF
>TRBV6-5|.
CASSPYQGVYEQYF
>TRBV30|.
CAWSGGSSGNTIYF
>TRBV28|.
CASSFLLGNTEAFF
>TRBV4-1|.
CASSQHSRAAGATFTDTQYF
>TRBV4-2|.
CASSQDTTTDTQYF
>TRBV3-1/TRBV3-2|.
CASSQSGRVAEQYF
>TRBV30|.
CACADRTQGATYNSPLHF
>TRBV28|.
CASSATWGRCFF
>TRBV24-1|.
CATSELGGTEAFF
>TRBV28|.
CASSSPLRGWGYNEQFF
>TRBV27|.
CASSFRGTNAVQYF
>TRBV7-9|.
CASRSGIQETQYF
>TRBV28|.
CASNPGGNNQPQHF
>TRBV19|.
CASSESRRNTEAFF
>TRBV3-1/TRBV3-2|.
CASSQALRDSRITGELFF
>TRBV21-1|few
CASSKEGSGKRRNEQFF
>TRBV9|.
CASSADSNQPQHF
>TRBV18|.
CASSPQRRSGNTIYF
>TRBV2|.
CASSEDFSRGPQHF
>TRBV9|.
CASSARLPRGGTNTEAFF
>TRBV2|.
CASSLRGTGTDTQYF
>TRBV11-3|.
CASSPDPTGELFF
>TRBV5-4|.
CASSFGTLGTDTQYF